This TCR beta chain appears in the sequencing data of a study of blood T cell repertoires in COVID-19. Study at large: Whether acute or convalescent, the COVID-19 samples came from the United States, Italy and Spain. PBMCs, B-cell-depleted T cells, or T cells were the source of the cDNA or gDNA that made up the material.

This clone occurred a few times. Original analysis: Reference gene primers were amplified, and this amplification served to estimate nucleated cell counts. Profiled with immunoSEQ multiplex PCR; TCRdb holds only in-frame clones, not every one. The V and J calls and clone size are taken from that table; D and trimming were inferred from the DNA. The sample records around 220,000 clones, roughly 80% being singletons. The sample consisted of peripheral blood. The sequence derives from a human donor in a cohort sampled during active COVID-19.

The CDR3 coding sequence is TGTGCCAGCGGCTCGGACTTCTACGAGCAGTACTTC. It is translated as CASGSDFYEQYF. The genes are TRBV27 and TRBJ2-7, with a possible D match to TRBD2 (5 bases). This CDR3 comprises 12 residues. V was cut by 8 bases and J by 3 bases, with 11 bases left in between. Germline V CDR1 and CDR2: MNHEY, SMNVEV (reference sequence).